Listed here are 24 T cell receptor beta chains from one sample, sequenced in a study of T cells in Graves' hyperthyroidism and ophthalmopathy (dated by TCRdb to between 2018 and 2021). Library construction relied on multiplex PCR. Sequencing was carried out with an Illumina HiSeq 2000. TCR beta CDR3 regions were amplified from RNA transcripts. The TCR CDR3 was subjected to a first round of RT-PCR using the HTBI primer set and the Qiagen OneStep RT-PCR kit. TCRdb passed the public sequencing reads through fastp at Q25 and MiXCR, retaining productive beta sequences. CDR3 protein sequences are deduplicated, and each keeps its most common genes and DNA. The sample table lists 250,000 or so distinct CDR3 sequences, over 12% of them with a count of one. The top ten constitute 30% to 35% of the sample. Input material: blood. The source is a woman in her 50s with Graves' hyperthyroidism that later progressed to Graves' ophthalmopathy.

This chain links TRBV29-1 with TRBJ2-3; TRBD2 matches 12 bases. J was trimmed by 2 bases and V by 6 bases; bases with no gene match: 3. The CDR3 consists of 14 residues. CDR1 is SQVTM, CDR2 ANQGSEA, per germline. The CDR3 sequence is CSVGTSGPTDTQYF. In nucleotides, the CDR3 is TGCAGCGTCGGGACTAGCGGGCCCACAGATACGCAGTATTTT.

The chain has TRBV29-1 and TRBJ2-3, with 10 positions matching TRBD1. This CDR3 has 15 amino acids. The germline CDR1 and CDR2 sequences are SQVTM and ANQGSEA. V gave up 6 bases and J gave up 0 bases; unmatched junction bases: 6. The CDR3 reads CSVGDRGPSTDTQYF. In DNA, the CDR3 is TGCAGCGTGGGAGACAGGGGGCCTAGCACAGATACGCAGTATTTT.

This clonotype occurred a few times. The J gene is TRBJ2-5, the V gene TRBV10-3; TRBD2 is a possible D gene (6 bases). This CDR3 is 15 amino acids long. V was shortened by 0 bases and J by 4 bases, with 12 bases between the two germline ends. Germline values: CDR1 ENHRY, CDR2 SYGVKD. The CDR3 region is CAISESGGFGETQYF. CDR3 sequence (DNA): TGTGCCATCAGTGAGTCGGGGGGTTTCGGAGAGACCCAGTACTTC.

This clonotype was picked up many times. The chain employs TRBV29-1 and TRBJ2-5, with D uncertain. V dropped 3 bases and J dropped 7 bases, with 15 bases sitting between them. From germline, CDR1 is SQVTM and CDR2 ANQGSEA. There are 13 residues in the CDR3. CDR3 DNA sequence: TGCAGCGTTGAGTTAGGCAGGTGGGGGACCCAGTACTTC. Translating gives CSVELGRWGTQYF.

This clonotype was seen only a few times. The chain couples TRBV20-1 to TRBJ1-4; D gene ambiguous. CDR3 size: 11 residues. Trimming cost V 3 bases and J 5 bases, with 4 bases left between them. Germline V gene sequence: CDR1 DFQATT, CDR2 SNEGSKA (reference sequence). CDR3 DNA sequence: TGCAGTGCTAGTCAAAATGAAAAACTGTTTTTT. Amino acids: CSASQNEKLFF.

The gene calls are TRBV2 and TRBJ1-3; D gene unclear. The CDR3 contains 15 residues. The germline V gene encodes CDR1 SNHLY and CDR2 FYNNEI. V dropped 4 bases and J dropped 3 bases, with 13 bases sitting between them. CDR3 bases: TGTGCCAGCAGTGTATCAGGTCAAAGTGGAAACACCATATATTTT. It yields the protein CASSVSGQSGNTIYF.

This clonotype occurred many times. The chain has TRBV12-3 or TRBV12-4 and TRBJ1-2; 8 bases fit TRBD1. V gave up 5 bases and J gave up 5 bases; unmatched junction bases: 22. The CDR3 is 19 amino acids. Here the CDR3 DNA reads TGTGCCAGCAGTCCCACGATTCCCCGATTCAGGGACAGGCTGTATGGCTACACCTTC. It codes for CASSPTIPRFRDRLYGYTF.

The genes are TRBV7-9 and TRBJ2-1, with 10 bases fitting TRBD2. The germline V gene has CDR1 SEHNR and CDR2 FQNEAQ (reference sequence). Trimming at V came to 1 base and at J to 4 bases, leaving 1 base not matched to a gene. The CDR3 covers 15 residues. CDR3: CASSLELAGYNEQFF. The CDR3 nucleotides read TGTGCCAGCAGCTTAGAACTAGCGGGGTACAATGAGCAGTTCTTC.

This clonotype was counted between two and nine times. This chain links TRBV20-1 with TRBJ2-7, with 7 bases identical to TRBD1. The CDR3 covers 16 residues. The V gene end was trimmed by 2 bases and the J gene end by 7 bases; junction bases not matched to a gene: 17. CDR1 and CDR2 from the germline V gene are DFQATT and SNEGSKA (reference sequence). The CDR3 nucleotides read TGCAGTGCTAGAAGAACAGGGGTGCTCACAGCCACGGAGCAGTACTTC. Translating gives CSARRTGVLTATEQYF.

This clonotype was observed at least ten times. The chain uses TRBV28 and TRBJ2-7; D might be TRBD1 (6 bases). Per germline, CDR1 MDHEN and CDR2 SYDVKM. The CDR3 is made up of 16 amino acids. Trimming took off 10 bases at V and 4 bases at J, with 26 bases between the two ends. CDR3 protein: CAIQTPKARGRYEQYF. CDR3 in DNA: TGTGCCATCCAAACTCCCAAGGCCAGGGGCAGGTACGAGCAGTACTTC.

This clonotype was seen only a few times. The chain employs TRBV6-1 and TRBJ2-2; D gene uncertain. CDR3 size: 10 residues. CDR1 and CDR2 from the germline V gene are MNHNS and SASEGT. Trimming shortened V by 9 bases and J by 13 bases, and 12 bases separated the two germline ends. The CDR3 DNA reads TGTGCCAGTTCCCAAGAGCTGCTGTTTTTT. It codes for CASSQELLFF.

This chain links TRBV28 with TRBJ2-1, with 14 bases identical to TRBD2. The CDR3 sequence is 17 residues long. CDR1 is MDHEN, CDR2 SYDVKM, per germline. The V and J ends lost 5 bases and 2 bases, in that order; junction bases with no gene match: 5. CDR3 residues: CASSHRGLAGAYNEQFF. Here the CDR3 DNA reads TGTGCCAGCAGTCATCGGGGACTAGCGGGAGCCTACAATGAGCAGTTCTTC.

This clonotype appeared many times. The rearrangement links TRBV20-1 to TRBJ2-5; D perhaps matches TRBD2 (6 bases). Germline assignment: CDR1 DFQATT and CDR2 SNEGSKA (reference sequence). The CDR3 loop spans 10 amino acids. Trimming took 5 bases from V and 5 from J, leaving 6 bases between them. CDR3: CSARGETQYF. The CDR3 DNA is TGCAGTGCTCGGGGGGAGACCCAGTACTTC.

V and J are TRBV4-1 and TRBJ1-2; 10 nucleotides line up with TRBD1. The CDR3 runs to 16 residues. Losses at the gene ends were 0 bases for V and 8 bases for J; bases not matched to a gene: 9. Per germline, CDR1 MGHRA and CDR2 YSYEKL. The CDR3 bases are TGCGCCAGCAGCCAAGATAGCTCCGGGACAGGGGACGGCTACACCTTC. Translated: CASSQDSSGTGDGYTF.

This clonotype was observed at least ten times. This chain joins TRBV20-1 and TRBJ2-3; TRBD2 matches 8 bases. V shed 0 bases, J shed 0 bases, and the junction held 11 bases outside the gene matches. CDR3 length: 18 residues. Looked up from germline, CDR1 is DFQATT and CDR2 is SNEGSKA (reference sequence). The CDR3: CSARDTGERGTSTDTQYF. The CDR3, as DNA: TGCAGTGCTAGAGATACCGGCGAGCGGGGGACTAGCACAGATACGCAGTATTTT.

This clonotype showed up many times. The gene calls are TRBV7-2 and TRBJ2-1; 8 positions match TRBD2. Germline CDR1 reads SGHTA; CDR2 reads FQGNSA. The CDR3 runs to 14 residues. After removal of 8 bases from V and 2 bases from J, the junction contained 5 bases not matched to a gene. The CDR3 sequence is CASPGGRPYNEQFF. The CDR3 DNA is TGTGCCAGCCCCGGCGGGAGGCCCTACAATGAGCAGTTCTTC.

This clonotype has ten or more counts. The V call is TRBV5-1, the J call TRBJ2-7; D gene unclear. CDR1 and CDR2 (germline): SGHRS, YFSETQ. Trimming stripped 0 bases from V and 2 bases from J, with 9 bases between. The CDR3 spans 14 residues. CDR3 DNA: TGCGCCAGCAGCTTGGCCCGAGAGCCCTACGAGCAGTACTTC. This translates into CASSLAREPYEQYF.

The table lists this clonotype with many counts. CDR3 nucleotides: TGTGCCAGCAGCTTAAAGGGACAGATACTTGAAAAACTGTTTTTT. This encodes CASSLKGQILEKLFF. The chain couples TRBV11-2 to TRBJ1-4, with 7 bases identical to TRBD1. This CDR3 contains 15 residues. The V gene's germline CDR1 is SGHAT and CDR2 FQNNGV. Trimming removed 2 bases from V and 7 bases from J; junction bases left unmatched: 7.

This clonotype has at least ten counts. The CDR3 loop is CASSQSGSNEQYF. The CDR3 region has the DNA TGTGCCAGCAGTCAAAGCGGGAGTAACGAGCAGTACTTC. The chain joins TRBV28 to TRBJ2-7, with TRBD2 identical over 8 bases. The length of the CDR3 is 13 residues. Germline values: CDR1 MDHEN, CDR2 SYDVKM. The V segment lost 5 bases and the J segment 5 bases; nucleotides outside the gene matches: 5.

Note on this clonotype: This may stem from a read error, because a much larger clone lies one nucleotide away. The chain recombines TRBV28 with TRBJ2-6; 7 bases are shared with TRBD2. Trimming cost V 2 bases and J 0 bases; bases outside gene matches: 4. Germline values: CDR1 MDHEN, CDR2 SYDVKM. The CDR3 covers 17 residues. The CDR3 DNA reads TGTGCCAGCAGTTTAGGGGAGGGGTCCTCTGGGGCCAACGTCCTGACTTTC. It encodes CASSLGEGSSGANVLTF.

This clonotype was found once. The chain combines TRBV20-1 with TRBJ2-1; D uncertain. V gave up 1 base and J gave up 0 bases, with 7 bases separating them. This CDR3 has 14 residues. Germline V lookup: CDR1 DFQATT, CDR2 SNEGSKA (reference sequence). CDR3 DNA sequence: TGCAGTGCTAGAGTGCAGAGCTCCTACAATGAGCAGTTCTTC. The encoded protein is CSARVQSSYNEQFF.

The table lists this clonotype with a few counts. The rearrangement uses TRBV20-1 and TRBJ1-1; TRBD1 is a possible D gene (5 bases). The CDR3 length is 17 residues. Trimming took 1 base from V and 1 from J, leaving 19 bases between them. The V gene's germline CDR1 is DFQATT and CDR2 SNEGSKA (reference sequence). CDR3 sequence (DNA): TGCAGTGCTAGAGGCCTGGGGGTCGGGAGGAAGAACACTGAAGCTTTCTTT. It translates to CSARGLGVGRKNTEAFF.

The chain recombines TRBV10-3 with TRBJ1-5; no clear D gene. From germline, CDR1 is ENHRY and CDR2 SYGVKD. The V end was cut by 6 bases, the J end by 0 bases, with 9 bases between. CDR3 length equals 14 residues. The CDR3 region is CAISLDYSNQPQHF. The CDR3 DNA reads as TGTGCCATCAGCTTGGATTATAGCAATCAGCCCCAGCATTTT.

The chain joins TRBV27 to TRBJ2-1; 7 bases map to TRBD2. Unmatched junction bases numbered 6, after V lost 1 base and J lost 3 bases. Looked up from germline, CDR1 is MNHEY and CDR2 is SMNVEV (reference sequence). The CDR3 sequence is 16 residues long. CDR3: CASSLWGGGDYNEQFF. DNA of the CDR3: TGTGCCAGCAGTTTATGGGGGGGAGGCGACTACAATGAGCAGTTCTTC.